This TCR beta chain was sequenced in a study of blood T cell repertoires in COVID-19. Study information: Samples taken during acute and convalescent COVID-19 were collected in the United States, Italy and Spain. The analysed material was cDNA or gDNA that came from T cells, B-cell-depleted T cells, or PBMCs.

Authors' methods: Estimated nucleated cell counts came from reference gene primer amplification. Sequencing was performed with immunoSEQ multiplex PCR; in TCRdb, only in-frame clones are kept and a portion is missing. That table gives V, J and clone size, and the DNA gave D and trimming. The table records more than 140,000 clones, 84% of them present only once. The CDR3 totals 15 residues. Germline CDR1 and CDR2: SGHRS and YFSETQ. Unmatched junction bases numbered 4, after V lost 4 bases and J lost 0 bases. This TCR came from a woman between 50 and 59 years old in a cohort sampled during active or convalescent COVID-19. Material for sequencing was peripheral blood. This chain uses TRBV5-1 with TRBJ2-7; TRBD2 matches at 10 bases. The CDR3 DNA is TGCGCCAGCAGCCTTAGCGGGGGGTTCTCCTACGAGCAGTACTTC. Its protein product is CASSLSGGFSYEQYF.